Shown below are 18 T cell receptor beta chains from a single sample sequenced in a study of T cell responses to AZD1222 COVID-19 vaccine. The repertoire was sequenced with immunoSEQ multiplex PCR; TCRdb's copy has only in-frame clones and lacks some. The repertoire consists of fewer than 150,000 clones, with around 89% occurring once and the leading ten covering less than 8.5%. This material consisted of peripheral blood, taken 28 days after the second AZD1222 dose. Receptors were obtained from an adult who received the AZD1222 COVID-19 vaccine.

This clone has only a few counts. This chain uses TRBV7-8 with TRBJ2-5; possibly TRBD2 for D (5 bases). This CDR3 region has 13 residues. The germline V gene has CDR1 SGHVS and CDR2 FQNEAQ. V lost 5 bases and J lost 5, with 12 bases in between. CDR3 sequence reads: CASSPPREETQYF. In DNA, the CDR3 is TGTGCCAGCAGCCCCCCAAGGGAGGAGACCCAGTACTTC.

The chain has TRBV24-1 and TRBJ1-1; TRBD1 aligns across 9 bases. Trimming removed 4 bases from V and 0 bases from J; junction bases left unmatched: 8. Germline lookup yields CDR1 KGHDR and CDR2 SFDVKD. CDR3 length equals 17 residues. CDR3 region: CATSESGTGWMNTEAFF. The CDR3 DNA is TGTGCCACCAGTGAATCCGGGACAGGGTGGATGAACACTGAAGCTTTCTTT.

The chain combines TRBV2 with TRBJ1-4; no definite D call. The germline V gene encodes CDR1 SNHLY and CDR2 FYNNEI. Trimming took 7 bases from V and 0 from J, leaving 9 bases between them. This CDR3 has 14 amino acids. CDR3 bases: TGTGCCAGCAAAACCACTGCAACTAATGAAAAACTGTTTTTT. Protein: CASKTTATNEKLFF.

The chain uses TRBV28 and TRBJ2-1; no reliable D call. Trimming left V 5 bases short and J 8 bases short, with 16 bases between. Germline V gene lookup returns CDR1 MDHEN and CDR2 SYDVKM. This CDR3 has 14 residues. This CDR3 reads CASSPDGTVDEQFF. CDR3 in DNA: TGTGCCAGCAGTCCGGACGGAACGGTCGATGAGCAGTTCTTC.

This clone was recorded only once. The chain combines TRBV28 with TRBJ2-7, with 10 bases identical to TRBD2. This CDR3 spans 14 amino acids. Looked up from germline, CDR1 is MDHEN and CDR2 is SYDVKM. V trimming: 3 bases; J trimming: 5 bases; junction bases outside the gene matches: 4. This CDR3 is CASSLRLAGDEQYF. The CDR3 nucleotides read TGTGCCAGCAGTTTGAGGCTAGCGGGAGACGAGCAGTACTTC.

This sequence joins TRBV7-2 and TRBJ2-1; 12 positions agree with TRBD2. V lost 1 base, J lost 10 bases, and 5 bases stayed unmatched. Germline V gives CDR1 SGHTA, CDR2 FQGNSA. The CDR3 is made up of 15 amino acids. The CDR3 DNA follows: TGTGCCAGCAGCTTAGATGGCCTAGCGGGGGGGGAGCAGTTCTTC. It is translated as CASSLDGLAGGEQFF. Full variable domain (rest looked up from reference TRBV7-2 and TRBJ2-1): GAGVSQSPSNKVTEKGKDVELRCDPISGHTALYWYRQSLGQGLEFLIYFQGNSAPDKSGLPSDRFSAERTGGSVSTLTIQRTQQEDSAVYLCASSLDGLAGGEQFFGPGTRLTVL.

Here the CDR3 DNA reads TGTGCCAGCAACCCGGGACAGGGGTTCAAAGCGGCGCAGTACTTC. Translated: CASNPGQGFKAAQYF. J is TRBJ2-7 and V is TRBV6-5, with 10 bases identical to TRBD1. The CDR3 covers 15 residues. Per germline, CDR1 MNHEY and CDR2 SVGAGI. Trimming removed 7 bases from V and 9 bases from J; junction bases left unmatched: 15.

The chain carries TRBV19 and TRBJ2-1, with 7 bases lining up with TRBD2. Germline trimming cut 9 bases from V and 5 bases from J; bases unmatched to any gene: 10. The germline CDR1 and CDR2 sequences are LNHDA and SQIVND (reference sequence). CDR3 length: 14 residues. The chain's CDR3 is CASTKASGHNEQFF. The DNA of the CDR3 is TGTGCCAGCACTAAGGCTAGCGGACACAATGAGCAGTTCTTC.

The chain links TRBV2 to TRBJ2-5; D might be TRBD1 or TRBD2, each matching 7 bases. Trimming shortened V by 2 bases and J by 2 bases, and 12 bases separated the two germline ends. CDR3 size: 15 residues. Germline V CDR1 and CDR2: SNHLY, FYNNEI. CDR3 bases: TGTGCCAGCAGTGAACAGGGGGGGGAACAAGAGACCCAGTACTTC. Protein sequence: CASSEQGGEQETQYF.

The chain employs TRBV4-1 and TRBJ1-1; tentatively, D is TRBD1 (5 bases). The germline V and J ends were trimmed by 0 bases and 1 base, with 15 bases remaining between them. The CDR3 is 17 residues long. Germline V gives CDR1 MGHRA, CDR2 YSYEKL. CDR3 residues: CASSQDTWGRENTEAFF. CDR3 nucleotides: TGCGCCAGCAGCCAAGATACTTGGGGCCGCGAGAACACTGAAGCTTTCTTT.

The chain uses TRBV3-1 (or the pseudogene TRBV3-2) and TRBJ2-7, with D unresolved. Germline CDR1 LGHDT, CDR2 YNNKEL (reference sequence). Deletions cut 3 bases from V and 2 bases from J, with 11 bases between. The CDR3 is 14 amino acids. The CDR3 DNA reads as TGTGCCAGCAGCCAGTCGACTGGTACCTACGAGCAGTACTTC. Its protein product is CASSQSTGTYEQYF.

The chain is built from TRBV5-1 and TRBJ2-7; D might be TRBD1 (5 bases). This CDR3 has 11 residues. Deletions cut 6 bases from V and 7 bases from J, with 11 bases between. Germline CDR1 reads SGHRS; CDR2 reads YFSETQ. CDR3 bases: TGCGCCAGCAACGACAGTGGGGAGCAGTACTTC. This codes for CASNDSGEQYF.

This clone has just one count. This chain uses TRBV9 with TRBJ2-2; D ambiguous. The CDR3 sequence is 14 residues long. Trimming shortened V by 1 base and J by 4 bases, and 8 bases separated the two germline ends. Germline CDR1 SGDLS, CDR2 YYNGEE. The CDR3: CASSVLAVTGELFF. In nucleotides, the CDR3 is TGTGCCAGCAGCGTACTCGCGGTCACCGGGGAGCTGTTTTTT. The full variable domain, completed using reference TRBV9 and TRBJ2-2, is DSGVTQTPKHLITATGQRVTLRCSPRSGDLSVYWYQQSLDQGLQFLIQYYNGEERAKGNILERFSAQQFPDLHSELNLSSLELGDSALYFCASSVLAVTGELFFGEGSRLTVL.

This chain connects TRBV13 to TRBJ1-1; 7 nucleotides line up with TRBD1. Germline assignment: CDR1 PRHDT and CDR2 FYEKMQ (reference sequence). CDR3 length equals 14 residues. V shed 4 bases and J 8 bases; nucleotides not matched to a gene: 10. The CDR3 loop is CASSSDREPGEAFF. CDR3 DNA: TGTGCCAGCAGCTCCGACAGGGAACCGGGAGAAGCTTTCTTT.

The CDR3 sequence: CASSGTGGKNIQYF. CDR3 nucleotides: TGTGCCAGCAGCGGAACAGGGGGCAAAAACATTCAGTACTTC. The rearrangement links TRBV14 to TRBJ2-4, with TRBD1 matching 8 bases. Losses at the gene ends were 5 bases for V and 3 bases for J; bases not matched to a gene: 3. The germline CDR1 and CDR2 sequences are SGHDN and FVKESK. The CDR3 contains 14 residues.

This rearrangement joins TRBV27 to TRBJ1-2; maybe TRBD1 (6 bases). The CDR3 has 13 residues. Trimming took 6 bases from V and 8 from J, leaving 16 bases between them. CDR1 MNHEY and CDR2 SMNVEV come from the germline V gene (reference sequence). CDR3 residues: CASSPRGAGGYTF. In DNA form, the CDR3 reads TGTGCCAGCAGCCCCCGGGGGGCGGGGGGCTACACCTTC.

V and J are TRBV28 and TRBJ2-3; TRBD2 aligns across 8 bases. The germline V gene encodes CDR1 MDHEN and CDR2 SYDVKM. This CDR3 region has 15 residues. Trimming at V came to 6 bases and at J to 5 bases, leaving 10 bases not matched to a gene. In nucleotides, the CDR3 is TGTGCCAGCAGAACGGGGACTAGGGTCATAGATACGCAGTATTTT. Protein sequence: CASRTGTRVIDTQYF. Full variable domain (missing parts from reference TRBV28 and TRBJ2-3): DVKVTQSSRYLVKRTGEKVFLECVQDMDHENMFWYRQDPGLGLRLIYFSYDVKMKEKGDIPEGYSVSREKKERFSLILESASTNQTSMYLCASRTGTRVIDTQYFGPGTRLTVL.

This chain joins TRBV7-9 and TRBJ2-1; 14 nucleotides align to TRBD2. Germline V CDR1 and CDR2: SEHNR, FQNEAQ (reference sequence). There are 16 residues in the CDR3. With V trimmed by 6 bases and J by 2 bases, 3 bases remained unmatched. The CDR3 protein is CASRRTSGGTYNEQFF. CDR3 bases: TGTGCCAGCAGGAGGACTAGCGGGGGGACCTACAATGAGCAGTTCTTC.